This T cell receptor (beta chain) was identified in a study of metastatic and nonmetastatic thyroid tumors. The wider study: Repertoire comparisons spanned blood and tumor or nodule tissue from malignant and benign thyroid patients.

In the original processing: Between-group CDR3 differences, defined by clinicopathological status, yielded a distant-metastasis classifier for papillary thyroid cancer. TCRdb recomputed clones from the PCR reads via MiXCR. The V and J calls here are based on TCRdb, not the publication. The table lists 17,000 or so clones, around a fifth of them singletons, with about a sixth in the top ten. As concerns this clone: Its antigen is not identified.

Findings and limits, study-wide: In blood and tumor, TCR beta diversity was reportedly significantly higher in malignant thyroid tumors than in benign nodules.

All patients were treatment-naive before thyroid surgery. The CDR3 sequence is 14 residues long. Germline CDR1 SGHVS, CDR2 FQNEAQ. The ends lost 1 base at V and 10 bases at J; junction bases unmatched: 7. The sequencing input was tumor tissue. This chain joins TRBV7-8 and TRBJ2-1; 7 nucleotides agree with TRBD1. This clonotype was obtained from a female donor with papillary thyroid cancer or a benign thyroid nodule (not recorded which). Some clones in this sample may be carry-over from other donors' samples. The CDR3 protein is CASSLEGGRLEQFF. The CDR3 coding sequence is TGTGCCAGCAGCTTAGAAGGGGGCCGTTTGGAGCAGTTCTTC. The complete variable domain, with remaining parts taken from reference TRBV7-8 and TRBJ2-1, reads GAGVSQSPRYKVAKRGQDVALRCDPISGHVSLFWYQQALGQGPEFLTYFQNEAQLDKSGLPSDRFFAERPEGSVSTLKIQRTQQEDSAVYLCASSLEGGRLEQFFGPGTRLTVL.